The subject of this entry is one T cell receptor (beta chain). Its antigen is as yet unknown. These data come from a study of T cell responses to AZD1222 COVID-19 vaccine. Study-level information: Second doses that came at about 4 or about 12 weeks were put together. Broader study findings: Of spike-specific TCRs, nearly half reportedly target regions left unmutated in variants. Only 5 or 6 people who got AZD1222 tested seropositive at baseline. Repertoire sampling happened only post peak T cell response.

Profiling relied on immunoSEQ multiplex PCR, and the TCRdb table lists in-frame clones only, not all of them. The data show about 57,000 clones, less than 90% seen once. This receptor was identified in an adult in good health. Source: peripheral blood, taken on day 0 of AZD1222 vaccination.

CDR3: CAWSKGFQNTIYF. CDR3 nucleotide sequence: TGTGCCTGGAGTAAAGGGTTTCAAAACACCATATATTTT. The J gene is TRBJ1-3, the V gene TRBV30; no definite D call. The CDR3 has 13 amino acids. Germline V gene sequence: CDR1 GTSNPN, CDR2 SVGIG (reference sequence). V lost 2 bases and J 6 bases, leaving 11 bases between the germline ends.